Presented here are 27 T cell receptor beta chains from one specimen sequenced in a study of vaccination effects on CD4 cells after COVID-19. Produced via immunoSEQ multiplex PCR; TCRdb's table is partial and in-frame only. The sample contains under 55,000 clones, roughly 65% of which appear only once. Under the ViraFEST assay, PBMC were stimulated with viral peptide pools so that antigen-specific CD4+ T cells expanded. Sequencing was performed afterwards. CD4+ T cell isolation took place after about nine days of culture. A positive SARS-CoV-2 PCR test fell between March and December 2020. These receptors lack a known antigen. The sequencing here drew on CD4+ T cells from PBMCs cultured with a peptide pool, taken before COVID-19 vaccination. These receptors were collected from a human donor who had a prior SARS-CoV-2 infection.

This chain links TRBV7-2 with TRBJ1-2, with unresolved D. This CDR3 comprises 14 residues. Trimming stripped 6 bases from V and 4 bases from J, with 15 bases between. The germline gives CDR1 SGHTA, CDR2 FQGNSA. CDR3 sequence reads: CASRVTGQAYGYTF. DNA for the CDR3: TGTGCCAGCAGAGTAACTGGGCAGGCCTATGGCTACACCTTC.

This rearrangement joins TRBV19 to TRBJ2-2; the D gene is possibly TRBD1 (6 bases). The CDR3 is 16 amino acids. V lost 6 bases to trimming and J lost 3 bases, with 17 bases between them. Germline loops: CDR1 LNHDA, CDR2 SQIVND (reference sequence). This CDR3 is CASRDRGDSYTGELFF. The CDR3 nucleotides are TGTGCCAGTAGGGACAGAGGCGACTCATACACCGGGGAGCTGTTTTTT. Based on the CDR3 plus reference TRBV19 and TRBJ2-2, the full variable domain is DGGITQSPKYLFRKEGQNVTLSCEQNLNHDAMYWYRQDPGQGLRLIYYSQIVNDFQKGDIAEGYSVSREKKESFPLTVTSAQKNPTAFYLCASRDRGDSYTGELFFGEGSRLTVL.

The chain links TRBV5-1 to TRBJ2-2, with 13 bases identical to TRBD2. The trim removed 6 bases at V and 1 base at J, leaving 9 bases unmatched. The germline V gene encodes CDR1 SGHRS and CDR2 YFSETQ. The CDR3 contains 18 residues. CDR3 loop: CASTPGGLAGRNTGELFF. CDR3 sequence (DNA): TGCGCCAGCACCCCGGGGGGACTAGCGGGGAGGAACACCGGGGAGCTGTTTTTT. Full variable domain (outside the CDR3, taken from reference TRBV5-1 and TRBJ2-2): KAGVTQTPRYLIKTRGQQVTLSCSPISGHRSVSWYQQTPGQGLQFLFEYFSETQRNKGNFPGRFSGRQFSNSRSEMNVSTLELGDSALYLCASTPGGLAGRNTGELFFGEGSRLTVL.

There are a few counts of this clone. V gene TRBV3-1 (or the pseudogene TRBV3-2) combines with J gene TRBJ1-2; TRBD1 is a possible D gene (6 bases). The V gene's germline CDR1 is LGHDT and CDR2 YNNKEL (reference sequence). V lost 4 bases, J lost 8 bases, and 17 bases lay in between. The CDR3 covers 14 residues. CDR3 coding DNA: TGTGCCAGCAGCCGCTTACAGGGAGAGGACGGCTACACCTTC. Amino acids: CASSRLQGEDGYTF.

This rearrangement joins TRBV30 to TRBJ2-7; D unclear. V shed 5 bases and J shed 3 bases, with 11 bases lying between them. Germline V CDR1 and CDR2: GTSNPN, SVGIG (reference sequence). CDR3 length: 12 residues. The CDR3 DNA reads TGTGCCTGGGGGGTAAGCAGCTACGAGCAGTACTTC. It yields the protein CAWGVSSYEQYF.

This clone was seen a few times. The chain uses TRBV2 and TRBJ2-1; 9 bases map to TRBD1. The CDR3 is 15 residues long. CDR1 SNHLY and CDR2 FYNNEI come from the germline V gene. The trim removed 4 bases at V and 9 bases at J, leaving 10 bases unmatched. CDR3 DNA sequence: TGTGCCAGCAGTGGGGACAGGGTTAGTGGTAGTGAGCAGTTCTTC. This sequence encodes CASSGDRVSGSEQFF.

The chain carries TRBV6-2 or TRBV6-3 and TRBJ2-1; D possibly corresponds to TRBD1 (6 bases). Trimming took off 5 bases at V and 5 bases at J, with 10 bases between the two ends. This CDR3 is built from 13 residues. Germline V gives CDR1 MNHEY, CDR2 SVGEGT. The CDR3 region is CASSGRQDNEQFF. The CDR3 DNA follows: TGTGCCAGCAGTGGTCGACAGGACAATGAGCAGTTCTTC.

The CDR3 DNA sequence: TGTGCCAGCAGCGTAGACAGGGGGCGGGAAAAACTGTTTTTT. It yields the protein CASSVDRGREKLFF. The J gene is TRBJ1-4, the V gene TRBV2, with 10 bases lining up with TRBD1. CDR3 size: 14 residues. V trimming: 6 bases; J trimming: 8 bases; junction bases outside the gene matches: 6. Germline V gene lookup returns CDR1 SNHLY and CDR2 FYNNEI.

The chain employs TRBV30 and TRBJ2-3, with 12 nucleotides matching TRBD2. This CDR3 contains 16 residues. J lost 11 bases, V lost 4 bases, and 16 bases had no gene match. Germline-derived CDR1 and CDR2 are GTSNPN and SVGIG (reference sequence). The CDR3 nucleotides read TGTGCCTGGACCTTCGGACTAGCGGGGAACGGAGGGGGGCAGTATTTT. It is translated as CAWTFGLAGNGGGQYF.

This chain links TRBV10-3 with TRBJ2-7; TRBD1 might be the D (5 bases). The V and J ends lost 10 bases and 3 bases respectively, with 19 bases between them. Germline lookup yields CDR1 ENHRY and CDR2 SYGVKD. CDR3 length equals 14 residues. The CDR3: CASRVAGNFYEQYF. The CDR3 DNA is TGTGCCAGCCGGGTGGCAGGGAATTTCTACGAGCAGTACTTC.

The chain employs TRBV11-3 and TRBJ1-2; D remains unclear. The CDR3 has 17 residues. Germline V CDR1 and CDR2: SGHNT, YENEEA. V gave up 5 bases and J gave up 8 bases, with 27 bases separating them. The CDR3 sequence: CASSRTGFNQRALGYTF. CDR3 nucleotides: TGTGCCAGCAGCAGAACCGGGTTCAATCAAAGGGCATTAGGCTACACCTTC.

The chain recombines TRBV3-1 (or the pseudogene TRBV3-2) with TRBJ2-7, with unresolved D. The CDR3 extends over 13 amino acids. V dropped 0 bases and J dropped 2 bases, with 5 bases sitting between them. Germline loops: CDR1 LGHDT, CDR2 YNNKEL (reference sequence). In DNA, the CDR3 is TGTGCCAGCAGCCAAGAGCCGCCCTACGAGCAGTACTTC. Protein sequence: CASSQEPPYEQYF.

This clone has just a few counts. The chain employs TRBV2 and TRBJ2-1, with TRBD2 matching over 12 bases. This CDR3 has 14 amino acids. After removal of 4 bases from V and 8 bases from J, the junction contained 3 bases not matched to a gene. In germline, CDR1 is SNHLY, CDR2 FYNNEI. The DNA of the CDR3 is TGTGCCAGCAGTGCTAGCGGGGGGGCCCATGAGCAGTTCTTC. Amino acid sequence: CASSASGGAHEQFF.

The chain employs TRBV27 and TRBJ2-1, with D possibly being TRBD1 or TRBD2 (5 bases each). Germline V gene lookup returns CDR1 MNHEY and CDR2 SMNVEV (reference sequence). The CDR3 totals 16 residues. V was trimmed by 5 bases and J by 10 bases, leaving 24 bases between them. In DNA, the CDR3 is TGTGCCAGCAGTGCGTCTAAGATTGTAACCCGGGGCGAGCAGTTCTTC. This encodes CASSASKIVTRGEQFF.

This clone was observed a single time. The chain uses TRBV9 and TRBJ2-1; 8 bases fit TRBD2. The CDR3 loop spans 17 amino acids. CDR1 is SGDLS and CDR2 is YYNGEE in the germline V gene. The ends lost 4 bases at V and 0 bases at J; junction bases unmatched: 9. CDR3 loop: CASSPRGGGSSYNEQFF. DNA of the CDR3: TGTGCCAGCAGCCCCCGGGGGGGCGGTAGCTCCTACAATGAGCAGTTCTTC.

The rearrangement uses TRBV4-2 and TRBJ2-3; D gene ambiguous. The V end lost 6 bases, the J end lost 0 bases, and 10 bases lay between the germline ends. This CDR3 spans 14 amino acids. The germline V gene encodes CDR1 LGHNA and CDR2 YNFKEQ. The CDR3, as DNA: TGTGCCAGCAGTTACGACTCTAGCACAGATACGCAGTATTTT. As protein: CASSYDSSTDTQYF.

The rearrangement joins TRBV4-1 to TRBJ2-3, with unresolved D. CDR1 and CDR2 (germline): MGHRA, YSYEKL. There are 11 residues in the CDR3. V was cut by 1 base and J by 7 bases, with 3 bases left in between. CDR3 region: CASSQAYTQYF. The CDR3 nucleotides read TGCGCCAGCAGCCAAGCCTATACGCAGTATTTT.

V gene TRBV6-2 or TRBV6-3 combines with J gene TRBJ2-4; 11 bases are shared with TRBD1. With 6 bases clipped from V and 0 bases from J, the junction kept 4 bases outside the gene matches. The CDR3 spans 16 residues. CDR1 and CDR2 (germline): MNHEY, SVGEGT. The CDR3: CASSWTGGVAKNIQYF. CDR3 nucleotide sequence: TGTGCCAGCAGCTGGACAGGGGGCGTAGCCAAAAACATTCAGTACTTC.

The chain combines TRBV6-1 with TRBJ1-5; 8 bases map to TRBD1. The germline V gene encodes CDR1 MNHNS and CDR2 SASEGT. Trimming took 4 bases from V and 5 from J; bases not matched to a gene: 16. The CDR3 has 18 amino acids. The chain's CDR3 is CASSGYFPGQEGYQPQHF. CDR3 nucleotide sequence: TGTGCCAGCAGTGGCTATTTTCCGGGACAGGAAGGATATCAGCCCCAGCATTTT.

This chain uses TRBV4-3 with TRBJ2-5, with 9 bases fitting TRBD2. The CDR3 loop spans 18 amino acids. Germline V CDR1 and CDR2: LGHNA, YSLEER. Unmatched junction bases numbered 13, after V lost 0 bases and J lost 5 bases. CDR3 residues: CASSQEGGGGRAMETQYF. The CDR3 nucleotides read TGCGCCAGCAGCCAAGAGGGGGGTGGCGGGAGGGCCATGGAGACCCAGTACTTC.

This sequence joins TRBV6-2 or TRBV6-3 and TRBJ2-7; possibly TRBD1 or TRBD2 for D (6 bases each). The CDR3 extends over 15 amino acids. From germline, CDR1 is MNHEY and CDR2 SVGEGT. Trimming left V 4 bases short and J 2 bases short, with 15 bases between. CDR3 residues: CASSSDWGAAYEQYF. The CDR3 nucleotides are TGTGCCAGCAGTTCCGATTGGGGGGCGGCCTACGAGCAGTACTTC.

This clone was counted once. The chain links TRBV7-6 to TRBJ2-3, with D possibly TRBD2 on 6 matching bases. The CDR3 totals 16 residues. Trimming took off 2 bases at V and 0 bases at J, with 12 bases between the two ends. CDR1 is SGHVS and CDR2 is FNYEAQ in the germline V gene. This CDR3 is CASSLHGTDSTDTQYF. DNA of the CDR3: TGTGCCAGCAGCTTACATGGGACTGATAGCACAGATACGCAGTATTTT.

The chain has TRBV5-1 and TRBJ1-5, with TRBD1 identical over 8 bases. V lost 2 bases, J lost 7 bases, and 8 bases stayed unmatched. Germline-derived CDR1 and CDR2 are SGHRS and YFSETQ. This CDR3 region has 15 residues. The chain's CDR3 is CASSLTGQDFQPQHF. The CDR3 bases are TGCGCCAGCAGCTTAACGGGACAGGACTTCCAGCCCCAGCATTTT.

This sequence joins TRBV13 and TRBJ2-7; D gene unclear. The CDR3 sequence is 16 residues long. V shed 4 bases and J shed 2 bases, with 18 bases lying between them. CDR1 is PRHDT and CDR2 is FYEKMQ in the germline V gene (reference sequence). The CDR3 DNA reads as TGTGCCAGCAGCTCGCCACAGCGATGGGGAACCTACGAGCAGTACTTC. It specifies CASSSPQRWGTYEQYF.

The chain is built from TRBV9 and TRBJ1-1; D uncertain. The CDR3 extends over 13 amino acids. Trimming removed 4 bases from V and 1 base from J, with 8 bases in between. Germline CDR1 is SGDLS and CDR2 is YYNGEE. Written as DNA, the CDR3 is TGTGCCAGCAGCTCCCAGCCGAACACTGAAGCTTTCTTT. This gives the protein CASSSQPNTEAFF.

The V and J genes are TRBV12-1 and TRBJ2-7; TRBD2, the table's D call, was not compared with the DNA. TRBV12-1 counts as a pseudogene. This CDR3 region has 21 residues. The CDR3 region has the DNA TGTGCCAGCAGCTTTGTTTGCCCGATCCGGTCACTAGCGGAACAGCCCTACGAGCAGTACTTC. Its protein product is CASSFVCPIRSLAEQPYEQYF.

J is TRBJ1-2 and V is TRBV15; D call uncertain. Germline assignment: CDR1 LNHNV and CDR2 YYDKDF (reference sequence). This CDR3 is built from 15 residues. V lost 3 bases to trimming and J lost 6 bases, with 17 bases between them. The CDR3 is CATSSIVLRTDGYTF. CDR3 sequence (DNA): TGTGCCACCAGCAGCATAGTCTTGCGGACTGATGGCTACACCTTC.